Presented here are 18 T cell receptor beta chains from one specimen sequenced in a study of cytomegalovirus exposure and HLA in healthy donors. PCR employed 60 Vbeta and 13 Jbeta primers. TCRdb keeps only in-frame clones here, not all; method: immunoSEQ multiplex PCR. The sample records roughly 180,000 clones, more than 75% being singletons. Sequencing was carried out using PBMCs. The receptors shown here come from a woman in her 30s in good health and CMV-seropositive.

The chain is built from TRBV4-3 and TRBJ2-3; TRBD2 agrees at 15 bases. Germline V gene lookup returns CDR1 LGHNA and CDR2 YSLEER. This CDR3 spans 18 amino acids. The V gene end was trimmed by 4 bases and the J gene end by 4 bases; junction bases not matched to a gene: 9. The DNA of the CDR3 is TGCGCCAGCAGCCCCGCCCCCGGACTAGCGGGGGGGGCAGATACGCAGTATTTT. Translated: CASSPAPGLAGGADTQYF.

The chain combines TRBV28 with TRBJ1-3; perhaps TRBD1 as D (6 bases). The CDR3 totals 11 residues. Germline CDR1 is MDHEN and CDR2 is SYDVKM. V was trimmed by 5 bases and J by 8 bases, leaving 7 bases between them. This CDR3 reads CASSPGDTIYF. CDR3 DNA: TGTGCCAGCAGTCCAGGGGACACCATATATTTT. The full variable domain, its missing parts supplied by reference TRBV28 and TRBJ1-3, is DVKVTQSSRYLVKRTGEKVFLECVQDMDHENMFWYRQDPGLGLRLIYFSYDVKMKEKGDIPEGYSVSREKKERFSLILESASTNQTSMYLCASSPGDTIYFGEGSWLTVV.

This CDR3 is CASSWMGQVYEQYF. CDR3 coding DNA: TGTGCCAGCAGCTGGATGGGACAAGTCTACGAGCAGTACTTC. The rearrangement uses TRBV11-2 and TRBJ2-7, with D perhaps TRBD1 (6 bases). Trimming removed 4 bases at V and 3 bases at J, with 13 bases between. The CDR3 runs to 14 residues. Per germline, CDR1 SGHAT and CDR2 FQNNGV.

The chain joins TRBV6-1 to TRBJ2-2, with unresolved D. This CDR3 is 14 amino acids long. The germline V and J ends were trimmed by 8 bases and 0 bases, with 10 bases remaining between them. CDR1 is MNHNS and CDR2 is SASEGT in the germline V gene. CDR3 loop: CASCPRSNTGELFF. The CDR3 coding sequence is TGTGCCAGCTGTCCCAGGTCGAACACCGGGGAGCTGTTTTTT.

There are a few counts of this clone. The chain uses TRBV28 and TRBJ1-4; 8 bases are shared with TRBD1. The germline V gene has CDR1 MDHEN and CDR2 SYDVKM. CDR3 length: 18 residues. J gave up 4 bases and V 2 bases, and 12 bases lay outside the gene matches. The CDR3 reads CASSLEYAGGAFNEKLFF. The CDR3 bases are TGTGCCAGCAGTTTAGAATACGCAGGGGGCGCATTTAATGAAAAACTGTTTTTT.

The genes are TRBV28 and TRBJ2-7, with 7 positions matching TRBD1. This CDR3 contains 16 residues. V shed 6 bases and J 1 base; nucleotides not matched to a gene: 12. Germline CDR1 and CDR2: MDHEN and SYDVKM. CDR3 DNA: TGTGCCAGCAGGGCACTACAGGGGCGCGGGTCCTACGAGCAGTACTTC. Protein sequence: CASRALQGRGSYEQYF.

The DNA of the CDR3 is TGTGCCAGCAGCTTGGGCGGGACGGCAGGTGTTTACACTGAAGCTTTCTTT. Its translation is CASSLGGTAGVYTEAFF. This rearrangement joins TRBV7-3 to TRBJ1-1; TRBD1 might be the D (5 bases). V lost 3 bases and J lost 3, with 20 bases in between. Germline-derived CDR1 and CDR2 are SGHTA and FQGTGA. The CDR3 is made up of 17 amino acids.

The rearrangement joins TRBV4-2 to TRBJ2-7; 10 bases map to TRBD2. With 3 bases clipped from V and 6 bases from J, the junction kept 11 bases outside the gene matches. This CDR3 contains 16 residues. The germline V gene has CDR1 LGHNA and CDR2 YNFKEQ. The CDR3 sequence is CASSQALAGDSGEQYF. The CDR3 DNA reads TGTGCCAGCAGCCAGGCGCTAGCGGGGGATTCGGGCGAGCAGTACTTC.

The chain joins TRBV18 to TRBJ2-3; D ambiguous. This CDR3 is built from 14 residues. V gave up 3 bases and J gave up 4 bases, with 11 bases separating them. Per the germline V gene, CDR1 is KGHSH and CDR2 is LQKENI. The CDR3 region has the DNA TGTGCCAGCTCACCGGGCAGTAGGCCAGATACGCAGTATTTT. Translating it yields CASSPGSRPDTQYF.

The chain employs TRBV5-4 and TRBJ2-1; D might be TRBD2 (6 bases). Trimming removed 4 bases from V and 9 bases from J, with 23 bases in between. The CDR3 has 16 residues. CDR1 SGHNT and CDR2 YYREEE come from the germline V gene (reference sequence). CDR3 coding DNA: TGTGCCAGCAGCCCCGATAAGGAGGGTAGCTCGCGTGAGCAGTTCTTC. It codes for CASSPDKEGSSREQFF.

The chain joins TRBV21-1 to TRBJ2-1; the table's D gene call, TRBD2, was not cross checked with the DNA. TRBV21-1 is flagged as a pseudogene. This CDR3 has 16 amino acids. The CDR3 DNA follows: TGTGCCAGCAGCAAAGGGAGGGGGGGGGACTACAATGAGCAGTTCTTC. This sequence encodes CASSKGRGGDYNEQFF.

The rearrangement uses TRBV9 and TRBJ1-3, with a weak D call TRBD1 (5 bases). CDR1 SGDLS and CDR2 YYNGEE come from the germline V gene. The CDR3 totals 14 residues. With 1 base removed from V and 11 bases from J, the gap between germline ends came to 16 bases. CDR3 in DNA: TGTGCCAGCAGCGTACGCGGGGGTGAGACGCCCATATATTTT. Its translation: CASSVRGGETPIYF.

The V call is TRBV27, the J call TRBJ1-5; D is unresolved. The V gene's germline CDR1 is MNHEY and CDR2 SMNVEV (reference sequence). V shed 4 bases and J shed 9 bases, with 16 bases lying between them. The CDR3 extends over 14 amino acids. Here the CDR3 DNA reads TGTGCCAGCAGTTCGCAAATAGCCATTGCGCCCCAGCATTTT. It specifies CASSSQIAIAPQHF.

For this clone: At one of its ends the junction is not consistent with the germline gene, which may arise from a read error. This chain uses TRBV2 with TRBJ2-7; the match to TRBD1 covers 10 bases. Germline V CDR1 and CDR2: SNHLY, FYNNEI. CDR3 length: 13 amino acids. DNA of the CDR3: TGTGCCACCGACAGGGGGCCATCCTACAAGCAGTACTTC. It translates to CATDRGPSYKQYF.

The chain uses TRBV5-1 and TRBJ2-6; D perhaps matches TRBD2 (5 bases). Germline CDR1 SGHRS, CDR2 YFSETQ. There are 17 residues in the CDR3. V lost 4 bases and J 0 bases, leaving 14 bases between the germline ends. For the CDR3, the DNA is TGCGCCAGCAGCCCTCGGGGATCGGTCTCTGGGGCCAACGTCCTGACTTTC. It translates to CASSPRGSVSGANVLTF.

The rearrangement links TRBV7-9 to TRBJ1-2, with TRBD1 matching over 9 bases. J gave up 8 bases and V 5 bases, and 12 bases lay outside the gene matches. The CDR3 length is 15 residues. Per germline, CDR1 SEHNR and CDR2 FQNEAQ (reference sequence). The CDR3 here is CASSRGLQGAGGYTF. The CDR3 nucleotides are TGTGCCAGCAGCAGGGGACTACAGGGGGCGGGCGGCTACACCTTC.

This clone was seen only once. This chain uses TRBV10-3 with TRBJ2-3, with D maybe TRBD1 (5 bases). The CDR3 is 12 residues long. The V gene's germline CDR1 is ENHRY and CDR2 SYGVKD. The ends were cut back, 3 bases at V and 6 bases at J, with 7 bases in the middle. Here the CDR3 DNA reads TGTGCCATCAGTGATAGACAGGATACGCAGTATTTT. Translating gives CAISDRQDTQYF.

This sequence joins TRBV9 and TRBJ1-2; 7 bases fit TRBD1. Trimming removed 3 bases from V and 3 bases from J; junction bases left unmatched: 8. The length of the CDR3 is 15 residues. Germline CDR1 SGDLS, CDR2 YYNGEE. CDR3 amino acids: CASSGKGGADYGYTF. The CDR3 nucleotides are TGTGCCAGCAGCGGGAAAGGGGGCGCCGACTATGGCTACACCTTC.